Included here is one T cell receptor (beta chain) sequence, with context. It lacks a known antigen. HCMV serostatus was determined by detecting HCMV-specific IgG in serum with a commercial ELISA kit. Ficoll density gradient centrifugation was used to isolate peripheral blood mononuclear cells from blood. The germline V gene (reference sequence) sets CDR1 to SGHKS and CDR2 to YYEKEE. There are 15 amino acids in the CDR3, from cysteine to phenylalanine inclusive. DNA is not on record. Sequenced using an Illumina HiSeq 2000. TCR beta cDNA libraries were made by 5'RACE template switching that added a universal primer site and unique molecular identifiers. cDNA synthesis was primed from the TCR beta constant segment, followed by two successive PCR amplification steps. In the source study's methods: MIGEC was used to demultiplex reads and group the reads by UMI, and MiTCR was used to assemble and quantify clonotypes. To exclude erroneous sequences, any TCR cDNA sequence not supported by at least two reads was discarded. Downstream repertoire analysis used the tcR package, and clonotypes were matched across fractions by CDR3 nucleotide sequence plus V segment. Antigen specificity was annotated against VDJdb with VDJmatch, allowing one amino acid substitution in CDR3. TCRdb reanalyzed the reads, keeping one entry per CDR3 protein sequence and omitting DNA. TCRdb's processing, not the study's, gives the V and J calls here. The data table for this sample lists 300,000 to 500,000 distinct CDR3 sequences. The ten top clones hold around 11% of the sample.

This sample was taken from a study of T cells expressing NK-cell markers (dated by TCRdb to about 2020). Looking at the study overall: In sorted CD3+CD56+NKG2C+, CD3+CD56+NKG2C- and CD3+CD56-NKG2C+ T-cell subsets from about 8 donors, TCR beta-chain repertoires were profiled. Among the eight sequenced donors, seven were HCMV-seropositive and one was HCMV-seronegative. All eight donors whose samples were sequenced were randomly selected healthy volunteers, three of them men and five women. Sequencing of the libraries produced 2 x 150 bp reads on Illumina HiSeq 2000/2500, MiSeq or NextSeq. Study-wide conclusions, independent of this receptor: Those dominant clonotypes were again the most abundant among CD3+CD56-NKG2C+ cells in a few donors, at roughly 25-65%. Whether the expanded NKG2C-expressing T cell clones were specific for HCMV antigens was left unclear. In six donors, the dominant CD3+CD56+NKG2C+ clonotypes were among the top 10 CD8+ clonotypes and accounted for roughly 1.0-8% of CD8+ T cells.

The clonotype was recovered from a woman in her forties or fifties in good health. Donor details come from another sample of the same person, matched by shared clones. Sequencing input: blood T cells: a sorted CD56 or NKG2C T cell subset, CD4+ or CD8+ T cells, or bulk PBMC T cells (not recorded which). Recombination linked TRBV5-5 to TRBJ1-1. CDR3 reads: CASSLFSSSNTEAFF.